The 8 T cell receptor beta chains in this list originate from one sample, sequenced in a study of blood T cell repertoires in COVID-19. Sequencing used immunoSEQ multiplex PCR; TCRdb keeps in-frame clones, though not all of them. Here the sample spans 650,000 to 800,000 clones, 90% being singletons. Material: peripheral blood. Source of these receptors: a woman under 30 with acute or convalescent COVID-19.

This chain links TRBV12-3 or TRBV12-4 with TRBJ1-1; D perhaps matches TRBD1 (5 bases). The CDR3 length is 13 residues. V lost 4 bases and J 4 bases, leaving 10 bases between the germline ends. The CDR3 DNA reads TGTGCCAGCAGTTACGGGGGTCGCACTGAAGCTTTCTTT. It yields the protein CASSYGGRTEAFF.

The chain combines TRBV7-2 with TRBJ1-2; D perhaps matches TRBD1 (6 bases). Trimming took off 5 bases at V and 5 bases at J, with 18 bases between the two ends. The CDR3 has 15 residues. Germline V gives CDR1 SGHTA, CDR2 FQGNSA. The chain's CDR3 is CASSTPPQGLYGYTF. In DNA, the CDR3 is TGTGCCAGCAGCACCCCGCCACAGGGCCTATATGGCTACACCTTC.

The chain uses TRBV18 and TRBJ1-6, with a weak D call TRBD1 (5 bases). CDR3 size: 14 residues. V was shortened by 1 base and J by 7 bases, with 8 bases between the two germline ends. The V gene's germline CDR1 is KGHSH and CDR2 LQKENI. The CDR3 sequence is CASSPRRGNSPLHF. In DNA form, the CDR3 reads TGTGCCAGCTCACCACGGAGGGGAAATTCACCCCTCCACTTT.

The CDR3 nucleotides are TGCGCCAGCAGCCAAGTGGGCGGGGGAGGGCTGGGCACCGGGGAGCTGTTTTTT. Translation gives CASSQVGGGGLGTGELFF. V gene TRBV4-1 combines with J gene TRBJ2-2, with TRBD2 identical over 7 bases. CDR3 length: 18 residues. Germline-derived CDR1 and CDR2 are MGHRA and YSYEKL. V lost 1 base and J lost 4; bases outside the gene matches: 12.

The CDR3 region is CASTGQVHRPQHF. The CDR3 region has the DNA TGTGCCAGTACCGGACAGGTCCATCGGCCCCAGCATTTT. J is TRBJ1-5 and V is TRBV19, with TRBD1 identical over 7 bases. This CDR3 is 13 amino acids long. Germline V gives CDR1 LNHDA, CDR2 SQIVND (reference sequence). V shed 7 bases, J shed 9 bases, and the junction held 9 bases outside the gene matches.

The gene calls are TRBV5-8 and TRBJ2-6, with D hard to call. The V end lost 4 bases, the J end lost 0 bases, and 8 bases lay between the germline ends. The germline gives CDR1 SGHTS, CDR2 YDEGEE. This CDR3 is built from 15 residues. CDR3 residues: CASSRRFSGANVLTF. The CDR3 DNA follows: TGTGCCAGCAGCCGCAGGTTCTCTGGGGCCAACGTCCTGACTTTC.

This rearrangement joins TRBV7-2 to TRBJ1-3; D is possibly TRBD1 (5 bases). The germline V gene encodes CDR1 SGHTA and CDR2 FQGNSA. V dropped 5 bases and J dropped 0 bases, with 8 bases sitting between them. This CDR3 region has 14 residues. In nucleotides, the CDR3 is TGTGCCAGCAGCCCCGGGGGCTCTGGAAACACCATATATTTT. This gives the protein CASSPGGSGNTIYF.

This chain links TRBV10-3 with TRBJ1-4; TRBD1 matches at 7 bases. CDR1 is ENHRY and CDR2 is SYGVKD in the germline V gene. This CDR3 comprises 14 residues. Trimming at V came to 10 bases and at J to 5 bases, leaving 10 bases not matched to a gene. The CDR3 here is CATAPGTANEKLFF. As DNA, the CDR3 is TGTGCCACTGCTCCCGGGACAGCAAATGAAAAACTGTTTTTT.